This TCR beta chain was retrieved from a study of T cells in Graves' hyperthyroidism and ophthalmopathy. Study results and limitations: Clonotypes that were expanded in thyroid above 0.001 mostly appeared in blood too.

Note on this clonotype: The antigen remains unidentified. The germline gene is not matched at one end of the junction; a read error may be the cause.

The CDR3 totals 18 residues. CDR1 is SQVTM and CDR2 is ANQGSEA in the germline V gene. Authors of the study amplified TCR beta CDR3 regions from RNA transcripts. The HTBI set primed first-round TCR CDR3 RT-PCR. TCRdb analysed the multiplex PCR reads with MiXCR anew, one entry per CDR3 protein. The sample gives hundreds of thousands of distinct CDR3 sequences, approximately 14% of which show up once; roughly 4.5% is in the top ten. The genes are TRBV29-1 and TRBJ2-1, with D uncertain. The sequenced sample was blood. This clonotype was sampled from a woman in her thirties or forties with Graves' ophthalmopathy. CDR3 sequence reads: CSAEGSATRRSSYNEQFF. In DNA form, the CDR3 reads TGCAGCGCTGAAGGTTCCGCTACGCGGCGGAGCTCCTACAATGAGCAGTTCTTC.